These 22 T cell receptor beta chains were sequenced from one sample in a study of CD8+ T cells in alopecia areata. Treatment of the sample: oral pan-JAK inhibitor, 5-10 mg twice daily. Once RNA had been extracted, it was reverse transcribed into cDNA to act as the sequencing template. Sequenced by immunoSEQ multiplex PCR; TCRdb stores in-frame clones only, minus some. This sample yields approximately 90,000 clones, of which about 70% are seen a single time; 17% belongs to the top ten. The input for sequencing was CD8+ T cells sorted from blood, taken at approximately week 42, from a patient treated with tofacitinib. Every receptor here comes from a human donor with alopecia areata.

The chain joins TRBV13 to TRBJ2-1; TRBD1 matches 11 bases. V gave up 4 bases and J gave up 4 bases; unmatched junction bases: 9. The germline V gene has CDR1 PRHDT and CDR2 FYEKMQ (reference sequence). The CDR3 loop spans 17 amino acids. CDR3 sequence (DNA): TGTGCCAGCAGCTCTCCGGGACAGGGGGTGATATACAATGAGCAGTTCTTC. Encoded protein: CASSSPGQGVIYNEQFF.

The chain links TRBV7-6 to TRBJ2-6, with 9 nucleotides matching TRBD1. The CDR3 extends over 18 amino acids. With V trimmed by 7 bases and J by 1 base, 11 bases remained unmatched. CDR1 and CDR2 (germline): SGHVS, FNYEAQ. CDR3 nucleotides: TGTGCCAGCACCCCGGGGGGACAGGGTATTTCTGGGGCCAACGTCCTGACTTTC. The encoded protein is CASTPGGQGISGANVLTF.

This clone was seen more than once but under ten times. This chain joins TRBV7-8 and TRBJ1-5; D is unresolved. CDR1 is SGHVS and CDR2 is FQNEAQ in the germline V gene. The CDR3 is made up of 13 amino acids. The ends were cut back, 5 bases at V and 2 bases at J, with 7 bases in the middle. The CDR3 nucleotides read TGTGCCAGCAGCGTCGAGGGCAATCAGCCCCAGCATTTT. Translation: CASSVEGNQPQHF. Drawing the rest from reference TRBV7-8 and TRBJ1-5, the complete variable domain is GAGVSQSPRYKVAKRGQDVALRCDPISGHVSLFWYQQALGQGPEFLTYFQNEAQLDKSGLPSDRFFAERPEGSVSTLKIQRTQQEDSAVYLCASSVEGNQPQHFGDGTRLSIL.

As DNA, the CDR3 is TGTGCCAGCAGTGAAACAGGCACTGAAGCTTTCTTT. Translated: CASSETGTEAFF. The genes are TRBV2 and TRBJ1-1; tentatively, D is TRBD1 (5 bases). Trimming pared 2 bases from V and 4 bases from J, leaving 5 bases between. The CDR3 is 12 amino acids. Looked up from germline, CDR1 is SNHLY and CDR2 is FYNNEI.

The chain uses TRBV18 and TRBJ2-7; 7 bases map to TRBD1. The germline gives CDR1 KGHSH, CDR2 LQKENI. CDR3 length equals 14 residues. J lost 2 bases, V lost 4 bases, and 5 bases had no gene match. In DNA, the CDR3 is TGTGCCAGCTCACGGACAGGACTTACCTACGAGCAGTACTTC. It codes for CASSRTGLTYEQYF.

The chain has TRBV7-6 and TRBJ1-1; TRBD1 might be the D (6 bases). This CDR3 is 14 amino acids long. Deletions cut 5 bases from V and 5 bases from J, with 15 bases between. Germline lookup yields CDR1 SGHVS and CDR2 FNYEAQ. CDR3 coding DNA: TGTGCCAGCAGCCCCGGGGAGGGGGTTACTGAAGCTTTCTTT. It is translated as CASSPGEGVTEAFF.

The CDR3 loop reads CASSFSDREIGNEQFF. CDR3 nucleotide sequence: TGTGCCAGCAGCTTCTCTGACAGGGAGATTGGCAATGAGCAGTTCTTC. The chain carries TRBV13 and TRBJ2-1, with 7 bases lining up with TRBD1. Germline-derived CDR1 and CDR2 are PRHDT and FYEKMQ (reference sequence). Germline trimming cut 3 bases from V and 6 bases from J; bases unmatched to any gene: 11. This CDR3 region has 16 residues.

In this sample, this clone turned up once. The V and J genes are TRBV4-1 and TRBJ2-3, with D perhaps matching TRBD1 (5 bases). Germline lookup yields CDR1 MGHRA and CDR2 YSYEKL. The CDR3 consists of 14 residues. V was cut by 6 bases and J by 2 bases, with 12 bases left in between. CDR3 sequence reads: CASRPTGYTDTQYF. DNA for the CDR3: TGCGCCAGCAGGCCTACAGGATACACAGATACGCAGTATTTT.

This clone was seen only a few times. The rearrangement uses TRBV7-9 and TRBJ2-5; D gene unclear. The J call may be faulty, since TRBJ2-7 better matches the DNA end. CDR3 length equals 12 residues. The germline CDR1 and CDR2 sequences are SEHNR and FQNEAQ (reference sequence). The CDR3: CASSSRPYEQYF. The CDR3 nucleotides are TGTGCCAGCAGCTCGCGGCCCTACGAGCAGTACTTC.

This chain connects TRBV6-6 to TRBJ1-1; D gene ambiguous. The germline V gene encodes CDR1 MNHNY and CDR2 SVGAGI (reference sequence). The CDR3 loop spans 13 amino acids. CDR3 in DNA: TGTATATCAGGAGCCGCAATAGCAACTGAAGCTTTCTTT. This codes for CISGAAIATEAFF.

The chain carries TRBV9 and TRBJ2-3; D uncertain. CDR1 is SGDLS and CDR2 is YYNGEE in the germline V gene. The CDR3 totals 13 residues. The ends were cut back, 2 bases at V and 2 bases at J, with 6 bases in the middle. DNA for the CDR3: TGTGCCAGCAGCGTCGAGTACACAGATACGCAGTATTTT. It translates to CASSVEYTDTQYF.

V usage is TRBV11-2 and J usage is TRBJ1-1; no firm D call. The germline V gene has CDR1 SGHAT and CDR2 FQNNGV. V gave up 3 bases and J gave up 4 bases, with 9 bases separating them. The CDR3 spans 13 residues. CDR3 region: CASSFNWGTEAFF. The CDR3 DNA is TGTGCCAGCAGCTTCAACTGGGGCACTGAAGCTTTCTTT.

The genes are TRBV4-3 and TRBJ2-7; D may be TRBD1 (5 bases). Germline V lookup: CDR1 LGHNA, CDR2 YSLEER. The CDR3 runs to 15 residues. With 0 bases removed from V and 4 bases from J, the gap between germline ends came to 13 bases. The CDR3 region has the DNA TGCGCCAGCAGCCAAGATCGCTCAGGGTTATACGAGCAGTACTTC. Translated, it gives CASSQDRSGLYEQYF.

This clone was picked up a small number of times. The V call is TRBV7-2, the J call TRBJ2-3; tentative D call: TRBD2 (7 bases). This CDR3 has 16 amino acids. Germline assignment: CDR1 SGHTA and CDR2 FQGNSA. V lost 3 bases, J lost 1 base, and 14 bases lay in between. The CDR3 region has the DNA TGTGCCAGCAGCTTGGTTGGGGGGGCCGGCACAGATACGCAGTATTTT. Translating it yields CASSLVGGAGTDTQYF.

This sequence joins TRBV11-2 and TRBJ1-2; D perhaps matches TRBD1 (6 bases). Germline V gene sequence: CDR1 SGHAT, CDR2 FQNNGV. The CDR3 extends over 14 amino acids. V dropped 5 bases and J dropped 5 bases, with 15 bases sitting between them. CDR3 coding DNA: TGTGCCAGCAGCCCACGGGGGCCTGAGTATGGCTACACCTTC. Its protein product is CASSPRGPEYGYTF.

V usage is TRBV27 and J usage is TRBJ2-5; tentatively, D is TRBD1 (6 bases). CDR3 length equals 14 residues. Germline V gives CDR1 MNHEY, CDR2 SMNVEV (reference sequence). V gave up 3 bases and J gave up 2 bases, with 10 bases separating them. The CDR3 nucleotides are TGTGCCAGCAGTTTGATGGGGGCTCAAGAGACCCAGTACTTC. It is translated as CASSLMGAQETQYF.

The V and J genes are TRBV6-6 and TRBJ1-3; D uncertain. V gave up 6 bases and J gave up 0 bases, with 9 bases separating them. The CDR3 runs 14 residues. The germline V gene encodes CDR1 MNHNY and CDR2 SVGAGI (reference sequence). The CDR3 here is CASSSGDSGNTIYF. In DNA form, the CDR3 reads TGTGCCAGCAGCTCCGGCGACTCTGGAAACACCATATATTTT.

This sequence joins TRBV9 and TRBJ2-5, with a weak D call TRBD2 (6 bases). Germline V CDR1 and CDR2: SGDLS, YYNGEE. This CDR3 is built from 15 residues. V lost 0 bases to trimming and J lost 9 bases, with 18 bases between them. The CDR3 reads CASSVGEGTRRAQYF. The CDR3 DNA reads TGTGCCAGCAGCGTAGGAGAGGGGACCCGGAGGGCCCAGTACTTC.

This clone was recorded only once. CDR3 nucleotides: TGTGCCAGCTCCGCCGGGACACGGCCTTCCTACGAGCAGTACTTC. Translating gives CASSAGTRPSYEQYF. V and J are TRBV18 and TRBJ2-7; possibly TRBD1 for D (6 bases). Germline CDR1 reads KGHSH; CDR2 reads LQKENI. The CDR3 is 15 residues long. Trimming removed 6 bases from V and 1 base from J, with 16 bases in between. Drawing the rest from reference TRBV18 and TRBJ2-7, the complete variable domain is NAGVMQNPRHLVRRRGQEARLRCSPMKGHSHVYWYRQLPEEGLKFMVYLQKENIIDESGMPKERFSAEFPKEGPSILRIQQVVRGDSAAYFCASSAGTRPSYEQYFGPGTRLTVT.

This clone was observed a few times. The CDR3 here is CASSHVTGSYNEQFF. The CDR3 DNA sequence: TGCGCCAGCAGCCACGTGACAGGGTCCTACAATGAGCAGTTCTTC. The V call is TRBV4-3, the J call TRBJ2-1, with 7 nucleotides matching TRBD1. The CDR3 covers 15 residues. J gave up 1 base and V 3 bases, and 3 bases lay outside the gene matches. Germline CDR1 is LGHNA and CDR2 is YSLEER.

The V and J genes are TRBV19 and TRBJ2-1, with D unresolved. The germline CDR1 and CDR2 sequences are LNHDA and SQIVND (reference sequence). The CDR3 extends over 14 amino acids. Trimming stripped 9 bases from V and 5 bases from J, with 17 bases between. The CDR3: CASQRWERDNEQFF. The CDR3 DNA is TGTGCCAGCCAAAGATGGGAAAGGGACAATGAGCAGTTCTTC.

The chain links TRBV30 to TRBJ1-1; D not certain. With 4 bases removed from V and 2 bases from J, the gap between germline ends came to 5 bases. The germline CDR1 and CDR2 sequences are GTSNPN and SVGIG (reference sequence). The CDR3 loop spans 11 amino acids. CDR3 sequence reads: CAWKKNTEAFF. DNA for the CDR3: TGTGCCTGGAAAAAAAACACTGAAGCTTTCTTT.